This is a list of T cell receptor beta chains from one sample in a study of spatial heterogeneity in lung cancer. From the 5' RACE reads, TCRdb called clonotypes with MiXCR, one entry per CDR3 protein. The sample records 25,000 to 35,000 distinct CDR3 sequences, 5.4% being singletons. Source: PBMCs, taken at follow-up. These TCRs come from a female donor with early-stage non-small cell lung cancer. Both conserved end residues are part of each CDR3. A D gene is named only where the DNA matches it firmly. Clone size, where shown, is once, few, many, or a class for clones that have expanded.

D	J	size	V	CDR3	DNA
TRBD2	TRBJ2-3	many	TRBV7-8	CASSPRTSVNTDTQYF	TGTGCCAGCAGCCCGAGGACTAGCGTAAACACAGATACGCAGTATTTT
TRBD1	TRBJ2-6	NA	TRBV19	CASSIAGTGRSGANVLTF	TGTGCCAGTAGTATAGCGGGGACAGGGCGCTCTGGGGCCAACGTCCTGACTTTC
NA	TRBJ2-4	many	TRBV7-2	CASSLGGIAKNIQYF	TGTGCCAGCAGCTTAGGCGGGATAGCCAAAAACATTCAGTACTTC
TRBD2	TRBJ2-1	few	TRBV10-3	CAISGTSGRTDNEQFF	TGTGCCATCAGTGGTACCAGCGGGAGGACCGACAATGAGCAGTTCTTC
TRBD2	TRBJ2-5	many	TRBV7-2	CASSELAGGLETQYF	TGTGCCAGCAGCGAGCTAGCGGGGGGGCTGGAGACCCAGTACTTC
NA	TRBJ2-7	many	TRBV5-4	CASSPRGAREQYF	TGTGCCAGCAGCCCGCGAGGGGCGCGGGAGCAGTACTTC
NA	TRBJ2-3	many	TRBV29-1	CSVERVGDTQYF	TGCAGCGTTGAAAGGGTCGGAGATACGCAGTATTTT
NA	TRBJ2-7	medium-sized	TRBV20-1	CSARPPSSPSELYEQYF	TGCAGTGCTAGGCCCCCAAGTTCTCCTAGCGAGCTCTACGAGCAGTACTTC
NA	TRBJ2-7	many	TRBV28	CASSPGTPGGQYF	TGTGCCAGCAGCCCCGGGACGCCGGGCGGGCAGTACTTC
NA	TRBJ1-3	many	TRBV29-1	CSVRSSGNTIYF	TGCAGCGTGAGGAGTTCCGGAAACACCATATATTTT
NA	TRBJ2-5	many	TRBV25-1	CASSDGAAKAQYF	TGTGCCAGCAGTGATGGAGCGGCCAAGGCCCAGTACTTC
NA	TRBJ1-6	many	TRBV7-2	CASSFSVANSPLHF	TGTGCCAGCAGCTTTAGTGTCGCCAATTCACCCCTCCACTTT
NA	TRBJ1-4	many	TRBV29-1	CSVGWTDPFEKLFF	TGCAGCGTTGGGTGGACGGACCCTTTTGAAAAACTGTTTTTT
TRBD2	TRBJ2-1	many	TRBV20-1	CSAVLGTSGRPEQFF	TGCAGTGCCGTGCTAGGGACTAGCGGGAGGCCTGAGCAGTTCTTC
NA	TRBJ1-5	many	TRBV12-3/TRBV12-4	CASSLTANQPQHF	TGTGCCAGCAGTTTAACAGCTAATCAGCCCCAGCATTTT
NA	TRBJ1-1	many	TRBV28	CATLLGNTEAFF	TGTGCCACCCTGCTCGGGAACACTGAAGCTTTCTTT
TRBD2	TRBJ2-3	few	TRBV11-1	CASGGSGRMTDTQYF	TGTGCCAGCGGGGGTAGCGGGAGGATGACAGATACGCAGTATTTT
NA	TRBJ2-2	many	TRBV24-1	CATSAQSTGELFF	TGTGCCACCAGTGCACAGAGCACCGGGGAGCTGTTTTTT
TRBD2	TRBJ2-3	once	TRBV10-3	CAISESLRGASDTQYF	TGTGCCATCAGTGAGTCGTTGCGGGGGGCCTCAGATACGCAGTATTTT
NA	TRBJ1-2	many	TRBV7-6	CASSSLLDSSYGYTF	TGTGCCAGCAGCTCCCTCCTGGACAGTAGCTATGGCTACACCTTC
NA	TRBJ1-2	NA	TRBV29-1	CSVYRGLGYTF	TGCAGCGTCTATCGGGGCTTAGGCTACACCTTC
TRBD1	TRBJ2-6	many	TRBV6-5	CASNNRGPGANVLTF	TGTGCCAGCAACAACAGGGGGCCTGGGGCCAACGTCCTGACTTTC
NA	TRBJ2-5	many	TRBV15	CATSRSSQETQYF	TGTGCCACCAGCAGGAGTAGCCAAGAGACCCAGTACTTC
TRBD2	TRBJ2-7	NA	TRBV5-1	CASSPRGGEWYEQYF	TGCGCCAGCAGCCCCCGGGGGGGCGAGTGGTACGAGCAGTACTTC
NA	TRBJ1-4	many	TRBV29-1	CSVEGGGKLFF	TGCAGCGTTGAAGGGGGCGGAAAACTGTTTTTT
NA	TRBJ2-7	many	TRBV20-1	CSASDPRASYEQYF	TGCAGTGCTAGCGATCCCAGAGCCTCCTACGAGCAGTACTTC
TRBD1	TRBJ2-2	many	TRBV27	CASSPLDRVGTGELFF	TGTGCCAGCAGTCCCCTGGACAGGGTCGGCACCGGGGAGCTGTTTTTT
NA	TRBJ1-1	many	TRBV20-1	CSASPAGREAFF	TGCAGTGCTTCCCCAGCGGGTAGGGAAGCTTTCTTT
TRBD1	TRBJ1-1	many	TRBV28	CASSIIDRDGTEAFF	TGTGCCAGCAGCATTATAGACAGGGACGGAACTGAAGCTTTCTTT
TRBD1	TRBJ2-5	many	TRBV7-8	CATNAGQVLGETQYF	TGTGCCACCAACGCGGGACAGGTATTGGGAGAGACCCAGTACTTC
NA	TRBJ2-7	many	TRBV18	CASSPPASYEQYF	TGTGCCAGCTCACCACCGGCCTCCTACGAGCAGTACTTC
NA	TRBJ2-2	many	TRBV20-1	CSARDGSTGELFF	TGCAGTGCCAGAGACGGCTCCACCGGGGAGCTGTTTTTT
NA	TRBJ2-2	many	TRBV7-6	CASSLGGSGELFF	TGTGCCAGCAGCTTAGGAGGATCCGGGGAGCTGTTTTTT
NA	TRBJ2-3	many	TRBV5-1	CASSFDRDTGQYF	TGCGCCAGCAGCTTCGACCGTGATACTGGGCAGTATTTT
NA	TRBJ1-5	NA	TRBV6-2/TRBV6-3	CASSGDRVQPQHF	TGTGCCAGCAGCGGGGACCGGGTGCAGCCCCAGCATTTT
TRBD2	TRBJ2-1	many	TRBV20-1	CSASSGRNFDEQFF	TGCAGTGCAAGTAGCGGGAGGAATTTTGATGAGCAGTTCTTC
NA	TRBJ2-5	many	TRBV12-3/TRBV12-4	CASSKRDFQETQYF	TGTGCCAGCAGTAAAAGGGACTTCCAAGAGACCCAGTACTTC
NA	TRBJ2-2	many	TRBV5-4	CASSLAAGDTGELFF	TGTGCCAGCAGCTTGGCCGCGGGTGATACCGGGGAGCTGTTTTTT
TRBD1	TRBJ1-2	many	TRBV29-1	CSAETGSGGYTF	TGCAGCGCCGAGACAGGGTCGGGAGGCTACACCTTC
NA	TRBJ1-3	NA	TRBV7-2	CASSPGGARSGNTIYF	TGTGCCAGCAGCCCCGGGGGGGCCCGCTCTGGAAACACCATATATTTT